This T cell receptor (beta chain) was observed in a study of radiation and T cells in renal cell carcinoma. Overall study findings and caveats: Without pretreatment biopsies, baseline tumor clonotype presence was undetermined.

For this clone: Antigen unknown.

V was pared by 0 bases and J by 5 bases, with 8 bases between. Germline assignment: CDR1 SGHNT and CDR2 YYREEE (reference sequence). The CDR3 extends over 13 amino acids. Stated time point: blood 4 weeks post-SBRT, at nephrectomy. Regarding treatment: 15 Gy SBRT to primary tumor, nephrectomy 4 weeks later. Nephrectomy followed 15 Gy stereotactic body radiation by 4 weeks. Profiled with immunoSEQ multiplex PCR; TCRdb holds only in-frame clones, not every one. The sample lists approximately 85,000 clones, about 88% occurring once. The TCR originated in a woman between 65 and 79 years old with renal cell carcinoma. The chain joins TRBV5-4 to TRBJ1-2; D is perhaps TRBD1 (5 bases). The sample consisted of blood, taken from a patient whose treatment included radiotherapy and nephrectomy. The CDR3 region is CASSLEQAYGYTF. The CDR3 region has the DNA TGTGCCAGCAGCTTGGAACAGGCTTATGGCTACACCTTC.